The clone carrying this T cell receptor beta chain was found a few times. Antigen: not known. TCRdb passed the RT-PCR reads through MiXCR, listing each CDR3 protein once. Altogether about 240,000 distinct CDR3 sequences are present, more than 9% being singletons, with the ten largest covering less than 8.5%. The sample comes from a study of response to subunit inactivated influenza vaccine. Findings and limits, study-wide: The authors offered the suggestion that each seasonal influenza vaccination recruits few new T cells.

The CDR3 contains 13 residues. The V end was cut by 5 bases, the J end by 1 base, with 8 bases between. Germline CDR1 and CDR2: SSHAT and FNYEAQ (reference sequence). The chain links TRBV7-7 to TRBJ2-5; perhaps D is TRBD1 or TRBD2 (5 bases each). The material was non-naive T cells sorted from PBMCs, obtained roughly 15 days before vaccination. The clonotype originates from a man over 45 who received an inactivated influenza vaccine. The CDR3 DNA is TGTGCCAGCAGCCGGGGCTTCCAAGAGACCCAGTACTTC. It translates to CASSRGFQETQYF.